This TCR beta chain was documented in a study of T cell responses to AZD1222 COVID-19 vaccine (dated by TCRdb to about 2021). Background on the whole study: AZD1222 recipients with second doses at about 4 weeks or about 12 weeks were pooled, because spike-specific TCR depth and breadth did not differ between schedules. A total of over 230 trial participants underwent TCR sequencing, of whom around 200 received two doses of AZD1222 and about 25 received two doses of the MenACWY control vaccine. Trial participants were enrolled into age subgroups of 18-55, 56-69 and 70-plus years, which contained 148, 28 and 57 TCR-sequenced participants, respectively.

For CDR1 and CDR2, the germline V gene (reference sequence) lists SEHNR and FQNEAQ. Including the terminal cysteine and phenylalanine, the CDR3 comprises 15 residues. CDR3 DNA is the only sequence kept; it has 45 bases, read in frame from the first base. Trimmed from V: 1 base; trimmed from J: 1 base; junction bases lacking a gene match: 3. Read against the paper, the sample's time point label means: baseline before first vaccination. Samples from vaccinated people were obtained from the UK trials COV001 and COV002, which included a single-blind randomized controlled phase 2/3 trial of AZD1222 (ChAdOx1 nCoV-19) in healthy adults. For TCRbeta chain sequencing, PBMC samples from trial participants were taken at day 0 and at day 28 after the second dose. Points the paper makes about the study in general: After two AZD1222 doses, both the breadth and the depth of spike-specific TCRs were significantly higher than at day 0 and than in MenACWY recipients. The whole spike protein was spanned by vaccine-associated CD4 TCRs, and dominant responses were seen in regions 160-218 and 743-854. Most participants were white British and females outnumbered males, and the authors suggested that clonal diversity may have been underestimated. In the small 56-69-year group, the increase in depth fell short of significance, most likely because of low power. Conclusions about previously exposed vaccinees are limited because only a handful of AZD1222 recipients were SARS-CoV-2 seropositive at baseline. Because no day 14 peak-response samples were available, repertoires were characterized only after the peak T cell response. Nearly half of unique spike-specific TCRs reportedly recognized epitopes outside regions mutated in the B.1.351 and B.1.1.7 variants.

For this clone: The specificity of this receptor is unknown. One base away there is no much larger clone; base qualities are not given.

The CDR3 regions of human TCRbeta chains were analyzed by immunosequencing. The authors' analysis ran thus. TCRs in the repertoires were compared against a reference library of SARS-CoV-2-specific TCRs that had been generated with the MIRA antigen-specificity platform. Breadth was defined as the fraction of unique TCRs that were SARS-CoV-2-associated, and depth was defined as the fraction of total T cells that were SARS-CoV-2-associated. Using the MIRA data, every spike-specific TCR was mapped to the spike region that the TCR reacted to and assigned to either a CD4 or a CD8 class. Log10-transformed breadth and depth values were compared by one-way ANOVA with Sidak's multiple comparisons tests. Entries here come from immuneACCESS through TCRdb and include only in-frame sequences with V and J called. Some clones fail to appear in such tables; in the studies checked, an unresolved V gene covers under half of the shortfall, and the cause of the remainder is unknown. Clonal size and the V and J genes are those of that table, whereas D and trimming came from the DNA. The sample table records tens of thousands of clones; about nine tenths of these occur just once. The leading ten clones occupy 2.5% of the sample.

Rearrangement joined TRBV7-9 to TRBJ2-5, and TRBD2 matches 7 of the central bases. The specimen was peripheral blood, collected on day 0 of AZD1222 vaccination. The TCR was taken from an adult in good health. CDR3 region: CASSLGLAAQETQYF. The DNA sequence follows: TGTGCCAGCAGCTTAGGACTAGCAGCCCAAGAGACCCAGTACTTC.